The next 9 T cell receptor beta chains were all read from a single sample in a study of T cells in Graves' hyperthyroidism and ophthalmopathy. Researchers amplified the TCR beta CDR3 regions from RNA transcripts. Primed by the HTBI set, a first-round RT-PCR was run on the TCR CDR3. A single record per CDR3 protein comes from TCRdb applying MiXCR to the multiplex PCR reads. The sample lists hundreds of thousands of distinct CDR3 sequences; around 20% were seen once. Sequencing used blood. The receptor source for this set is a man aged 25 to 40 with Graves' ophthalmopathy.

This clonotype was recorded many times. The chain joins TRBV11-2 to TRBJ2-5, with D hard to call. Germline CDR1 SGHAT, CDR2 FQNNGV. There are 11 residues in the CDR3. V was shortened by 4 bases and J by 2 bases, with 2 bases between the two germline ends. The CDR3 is CASSWQETQYF. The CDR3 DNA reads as TGTGCCAGCAGCTGGCAAGAGACCCAGTACTTC.

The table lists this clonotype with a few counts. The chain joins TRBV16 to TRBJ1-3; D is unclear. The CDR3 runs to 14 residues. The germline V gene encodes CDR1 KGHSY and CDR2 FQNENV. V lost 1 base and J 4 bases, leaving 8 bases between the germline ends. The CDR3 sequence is CASSQYSRGNTIYF. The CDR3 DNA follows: TGTGCCAGCAGCCAATACAGTCGGGGAAACACCATATATTTT.

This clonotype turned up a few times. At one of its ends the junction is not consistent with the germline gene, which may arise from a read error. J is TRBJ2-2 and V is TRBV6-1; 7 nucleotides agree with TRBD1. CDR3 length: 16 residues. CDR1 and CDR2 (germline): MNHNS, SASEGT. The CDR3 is CAISAQLGQPAGELFF. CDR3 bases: TGTGCCATCAGTGCCCAGTTGGGACAGCCCGCCGGGGAGCTGTTTTTT.

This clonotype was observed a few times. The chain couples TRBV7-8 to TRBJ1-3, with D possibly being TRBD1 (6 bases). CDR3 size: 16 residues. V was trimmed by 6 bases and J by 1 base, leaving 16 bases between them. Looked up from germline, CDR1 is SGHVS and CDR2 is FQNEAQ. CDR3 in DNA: TGTGCCAGCAGGATTGAACAGGGAGGGTCTGGAAACACCATATATTTT. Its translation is CASRIEQGGSGNTIYF.

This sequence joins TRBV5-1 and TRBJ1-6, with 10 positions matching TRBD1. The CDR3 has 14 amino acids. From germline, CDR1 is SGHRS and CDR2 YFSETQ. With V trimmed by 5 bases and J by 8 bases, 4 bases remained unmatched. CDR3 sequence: CASRPGTGDSPLHF. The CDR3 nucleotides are TGCGCCAGCAGACCCGGGACAGGGGATTCACCCCTCCACTTT.

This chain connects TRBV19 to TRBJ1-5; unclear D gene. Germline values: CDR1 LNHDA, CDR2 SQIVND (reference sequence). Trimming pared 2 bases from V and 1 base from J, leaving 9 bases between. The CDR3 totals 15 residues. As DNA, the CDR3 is TGTGCCAGTAGTATACAAGGGAGCAGCAATCAGCCCCAGCATTTT. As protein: CASSIQGSSNQPQHF.

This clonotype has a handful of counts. CDR3 nucleotides: TGCAGCGACTCCCCCGGAGTGAACACTGAAGCTTTCTTT. Its protein is CSDSPGVNTEAFF. This chain connects TRBV29-1 to TRBJ1-1; D remains ambiguous. CDR1 is SQVTM, CDR2 ANQGSEA, per germline. The CDR3 is 13 residues long. Between the trimmed V and J ends, which lost 7 bases and 0 bases, there was a span of 12 bases.

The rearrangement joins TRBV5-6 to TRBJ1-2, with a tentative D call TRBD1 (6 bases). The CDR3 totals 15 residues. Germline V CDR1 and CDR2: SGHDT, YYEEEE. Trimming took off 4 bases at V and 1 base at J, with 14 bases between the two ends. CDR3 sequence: CASSLDGRGNYGYTF. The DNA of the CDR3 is TGTGCCAGCAGCCTGGATGGCAGGGGTAACTATGGCTACACCTTC.

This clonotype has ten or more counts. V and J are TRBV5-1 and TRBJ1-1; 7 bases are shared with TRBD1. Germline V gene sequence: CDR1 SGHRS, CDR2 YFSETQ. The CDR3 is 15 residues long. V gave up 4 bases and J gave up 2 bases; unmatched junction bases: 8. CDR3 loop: CASSKDRARNTEAFF. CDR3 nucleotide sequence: TGCGCCAGCAGCAAAGACAGGGCGCGCAACACTGAAGCTTTCTTT.